The 32 T cell receptor beta chains reported below all come from one sample, sequenced in a study of blood T cell repertoires in COVID-19. Produced via immunoSEQ multiplex PCR; TCRdb's table is partial and in-frame only. Of around 500,000 clones listed, about 85% are singletons. Material: PBMCs or T cells enriched from blood (not recorded which). The receptors originated from a woman aged 60-70 years who had recovered from COVID-19.

This clone was counted once. The chain joins TRBV14 to TRBJ2-3; TRBD2 matches at 9 bases. The ends lost 0 bases at V and 4 bases at J; junction bases unmatched: 11. The V gene's germline CDR1 is SGHDN and CDR2 FVKESK. There are 18 residues in the CDR3. The CDR3 is CASSQDPRTSEGADTQYF. CDR3 DNA: TGTGCCAGCAGCCAAGATCCGCGGACTAGCGAGGGGGCAGATACGCAGTATTTT.

The chain is built from TRBV20-1 and TRBJ2-2, with a possible D match to TRBD1 (6 bases). The CDR3 spans 14 residues. Germline values: CDR1 DFQATT, CDR2 SNEGSKA (reference sequence). Trimming pared 3 bases from V and 6 bases from J, leaving 14 bases between. CDR3 amino acids: CSASRLGAAGELFF. In DNA, the CDR3 is TGCAGTGCTAGTCGTCTGGGGGCCGCCGGGGAGCTGTTTTTT.

The rearrangement links TRBV27 to TRBJ1-2; TRBD1 might be the D (5 bases). The CDR3 consists of 15 residues. V was cut by 6 bases and J by 4 bases, with 18 bases left in between. Per the germline V gene, CDR1 is MNHEY and CDR2 is SMNVEV (reference sequence). In DNA form, the CDR3 reads TGTGCCAGCAGCCTCCGGGACTACCACATCTATGGCTACACCTTC. Protein product: CASSLRDYHIYGYTF.

This chain connects TRBV25-1 to TRBJ2-2, with 9 nucleotides matching TRBD2. The ends lost 2 bases at V and 6 bases at J; junction bases unmatched: 7. Looked up from germline, CDR1 is MGHDK and CDR2 is SYGVNS. CDR3 length: 16 amino acids. The DNA of the CDR3 is TGTGCCAGCAGTGAACGAATAGCGGGGGTAGCCGGGGAGCTGTTTTTT. Encoded protein: CASSERIAGVAGELFF.

The count of this clone is one. This chain joins TRBV7-2 and TRBJ1-5, with no clear D. The germline gives CDR1 SGHTA, CDR2 FQGNSA. Trimming pared 0 bases from V and 4 bases from J, leaving 4 bases between. CDR3 size: 13 residues. The CDR3 DNA follows: TGTGCCAGCAGCTTAGCTCCAAATCAGCCCCAGCATTTT. Protein product: CASSLAPNQPQHF.

The genes are TRBV5-1 and TRBJ1-1; tentative D call: TRBD1 (6 bases). Germline CDR1 SGHRS, CDR2 YFSETQ. The CDR3 has 14 residues. V was shortened by 1 base and J by 4 bases, with 11 bases between the two germline ends. The CDR3 protein is CASSLREGGTEAFF. The CDR3 DNA reads TGCGCCAGCAGCTTGAGGGAAGGGGGCACTGAAGCTTTCTTT.

The CDR3 nucleotides read TGTGCCATCAGTGAGAGACGGGACTACGAGCAGTACGTC. It is translated as CAISERRDYEQYV. This chain uses TRBV10-3 with TRBJ2-7, with D perhaps matching TRBD2 (5 bases). CDR3 size: 13 residues. The V and J ends lost 2 bases and 3 bases respectively, with 8 bases between them. CDR1 ENHRY and CDR2 SYGVKD come from the germline V gene.

The chain joins TRBV2 to TRBJ1-6; no clear D gene. The CDR3 extends over 16 amino acids. From germline, CDR1 is SNHLY and CDR2 FYNNEI. Between the trimmed V and J ends, which lost 6 bases and 7 bases, there was a span of 19 bases. The CDR3 nucleotides read TGTGCCAGCAGAGACCCGTACAGAACCGAGAATTCACCCCTCCACTTT. It specifies CASRDPYRTENSPLHF. Full variable domain (rest looked up from reference TRBV2 and TRBJ1-6): EPEVTQTPSHQVTQMGQEVILRCVPISNHLYFYWYRQILGQKVEFLVSFYNNEISEKSEIFDDQFSVERPDGSNFTLKIRSTKLEDSAMYFCASRDPYRTENSPLHFGNGTRLTVT.

The chain joins TRBV6-1 to TRBJ1-1; D not resolved. CDR3 size: 14 residues. Germline V gene data show CDR1 as MNHNS and CDR2 as SASEGT. The V end was cut by 1 base, the J end by 4 bases, with 10 bases between. The CDR3 protein is CASSEGGAGTEAFF. The DNA of the CDR3 is TGTGCCAGCAGTGAAGGGGGAGCGGGCACTGAAGCTTTCTTT.

This chain joins TRBV11-3 and TRBJ2-7, with D maybe TRBD2 (7 bases). Trimming removed 5 bases at V and 3 bases at J, with 20 bases between. The CDR3 spans 16 residues. Germline V gene lookup returns CDR1 SGHNT and CDR2 YENEEA. The CDR3 reads CASSPYIQGGVYEQYF. For the CDR3, the DNA is TGTGCCAGCAGCCCATACATACAGGGAGGGGTCTACGAGCAGTACTTC.

V usage is TRBV10-1 and J usage is TRBJ2-5; 7 positions match TRBD1. CDR1 WNHNN and CDR2 SYGVQD come from the germline V gene (reference sequence). The V segment lost 6 bases and the J segment 4 bases; nucleotides outside the gene matches: 8. The CDR3 extends over 14 amino acids. CDR3 sequence (DNA): TGCGCCAGCAGCTGGGACAGCCGTGGAGAGACCCAGTACTTC. It is translated as CASSWDSRGETQYF.

The V call is TRBV5-5, the J call TRBJ1-5, with D hard to call. V was clipped by 2 bases and J by 3 bases, with 15 bases between them. CDR1 SGHKS and CDR2 YYEKEE come from the germline V gene (reference sequence). The CDR3 contains 16 residues. CDR3 sequence (DNA): TGTGCCAGCAGCTTATACTCTGGGCAGTTCAATCAGCCCCAGCATTTT. Amino acids: CASSLYSGQFNQPQHF.

The chain recombines TRBV5-4 with TRBJ1-3; tentatively, D is TRBD1 (6 bases). Germline V gives CDR1 SGHNT, CDR2 YYREEE (reference sequence). The CDR3 runs 16 residues. Trimming removed 4 bases from V and 3 bases from J, with 17 bases in between. The CDR3 is CASSRQTGLGGNTIYF. The CDR3 nucleotides read TGTGCCAGCAGCCGACAAACAGGGCTAGGTGGAAACACCATATATTTT.

About this clone: The sample holds other DNA sequences that translate to the same CDR3. The genes are TRBV6-1 and TRBJ1-2; no definite D call. CDR3 length equals 12 residues. The V gene lost 3 bases and the J gene lost 8 bases, with 10 bases spanning the gap. The germline gives CDR1 MNHNS, CDR2 SASEGT. The chain's CDR3 is CASSEGAGGYTF. Here the CDR3 DNA reads TGTGCCAGCAGTGAGGGTGCAGGCGGCTACACCTTC.

The chain uses TRBV5-4 and TRBJ2-7; D is unclear. The CDR3 spans 13 residues. V lost 4 bases and J lost 3, with 11 bases in between. Germline loops: CDR1 SGHNT, CDR2 YYREEE (reference sequence). CDR3 in amino acids: CASSRDADYEQYF. In DNA form, the CDR3 reads TGTGCCAGCAGCCGCGACGCGGACTACGAGCAGTACTTC. The whole variable domain, remainder taken from reference TRBV5-4 and TRBJ2-7, is ETGVTQSPTHLIKTRGQQVTLRCSSQSGHNTVSWYQQALGQGPQFIFQYYREEENGRGNFPPRFSGLQFPNYSSELNVNALELDDSALYLCASSRDADYEQYFGPGTRLTVT.

This chain links TRBV7-9 with TRBJ2-3, with 8 bases lining up with TRBD1. The CDR3 is made up of 17 amino acids. CDR1 SEHNR and CDR2 FQNEAQ come from the germline V gene (reference sequence). V lost 6 bases, J lost 2 bases, and 13 bases stayed unmatched. The CDR3 sequence: CASSSPVGTGYTDTQYF. In nucleotides, the CDR3 is TGTGCCAGCAGTTCCCCCGTGGGGACAGGTTACACAGATACGCAGTATTTT. The full variable domain, in which reference TRBV7-9 and TRBJ2-3 provide the parts outside the CDR3, is DTGVSQNPRHKITKRGQNVTFRCDPISEHNRLYWYRQTLGQGPEFLTYFQNEAQLEKSRLLSDRFSAERPKGSFSTLEIQRTEQGDSAMYLCASSSPVGTGYTDTQYFGPGTRLTVL.

The CDR3 coding sequence is TGCGCCAGCAGTCCCCCAGGTGAAGACAGGACTGAAGCTTTCTTT. Translated, it gives CASSPPGEDRTEAFF. The gene calls are TRBV23-1 and TRBJ1-1, with D possibly matching TRBD1 (6 bases). TRBV23-1 is marked as an open reading frame, function uncertain. The CDR3 sequence is 15 residues long. V was shortened by 4 bases and J by 5 bases, with 17 bases between the two germline ends.

This clone was detected once. The chain combines TRBV6-5 with TRBJ1-2; D is uncertain. This CDR3 is 14 amino acids long. The germline gives CDR1 MNHEY, CDR2 SVGAGI. Deletions cut 6 bases from V and 7 bases from J, with 18 bases between. This CDR3 reads CASRDGPGKFGYTF. CDR3 coding DNA: TGTGCCAGCAGAGATGGCCCGGGGAAGTTTGGCTACACCTTC.

The chain couples TRBV18 to TRBJ1-6; tentatively, D is TRBD1 (5 bases). Germline lookup yields CDR1 KGHSH and CDR2 LQKENI. V lost 5 bases and J 10 bases, leaving 15 bases between the germline ends. The CDR3 runs 14 residues. In nucleotides, the CDR3 is TGTGCCAGCTCAGGGAGCTTCGGGGGATCACCCCTCCACTTT. This codes for CASSGSFGGSPLHF.

The chain joins TRBV6-5 to TRBJ1-3; no clear D. There are 13 residues in the CDR3. Germline V CDR1 and CDR2: MNHEY, SVGAGI. Trimming removed 6 bases from V and 0 bases from J, with 6 bases in between. This chain's CDR3 is CASRAPSGNTIYF. Here the CDR3 DNA reads TGTGCCAGCAGGGCCCCCTCTGGAAACACCATATATTTT.

In regard to this clone: Other DNA sequences in the same sample also yield this CDR3. This chain joins TRBV3-1 (or the pseudogene TRBV3-2) and TRBJ2-5, with D possibly being TRBD2 (7 bases). The germline gives CDR1 LGHDT, CDR2 YNNKEL (reference sequence). The CDR3 loop spans 14 amino acids. V lost 2 bases and J 1 base, leaving 8 bases between the germline ends. The CDR3 coding sequence is TGTGCCAGCAGCCAAAGGGGGGGCCAAGAGACCCAGTACTTC. Translated, it gives CASSQRGGQETQYF.

Note on this clone: Germline is not matched at one junction end, which may reflect a read error. This rearrangement joins TRBV4-2 to TRBJ2-4, with a tentative D call TRBD1 (6 bases). The CDR3 loop spans 13 amino acids. Germline V gives CDR1 LGHNA, CDR2 YNFKEQ. The CDR3 DNA is TGTGCCAGCAGCTCCAATATCCGAGACAGGTTTAACTTC. It codes for CASSSNIRDRFNF.

CDR3 DNA sequence: TGTGCCAGCCGAATCTTACGCAGGGAAAGAGACTATGGCTACACCTTC. As protein: CASRILRRERDYGYTF. This chain joins TRBV2 and TRBJ1-2, with D tentatively TRBD1 (5 bases). Germline-derived CDR1 and CDR2 are SNHLY and FYNNEI. The CDR3 length is 16 residues. The germline V and J ends were trimmed by 8 bases and 3 bases, with 22 bases remaining between them.

CDR3 bases: TGTGCCACCCTCGGCGCGGGGGCGGAAGATACGCAGTATTTT. Residues: CATLGAGAEDTQYF. This sequence joins TRBV27 and TRBJ2-3; a possible D gene is TRBD2 (7 bases). The CDR3 has 14 residues. V shed 10 bases and J shed 5 bases, with 19 bases lying between them. Germline CDR1 MNHEY, CDR2 SMNVEV (reference sequence).

A remark on this clone: Other DNA sequences in the sample encode the same CDR3. This chain joins TRBV24-1 and TRBJ1-2, with TRBD1 matching 10 bases. Trimming took 7 bases from V and 2 from J; bases not matched to a gene: 3. The CDR3 spans 14 residues. Germline CDR1 KGHDR, CDR2 SFDVKD. Here the CDR3 reads CATSGTGENYGYTF. The CDR3 nucleotides read TGTGCCACCAGCGGGACAGGGGAGAACTATGGCTACACCTTC.

This clone was detected only a few times. The gene calls are TRBV5-8 and TRBJ2-2, with D perhaps matching TRBD2 (6 bases). Germline loops: CDR1 SGHTS, CDR2 YDEGEE. The CDR3 extends over 14 amino acids. With 4 bases removed from V and 0 bases from J, the gap between germline ends came to 7 bases. The CDR3, as DNA: TGTGCCAGCAGCACGGGGGCGAACACCGGGGAGCTGTTTTTT. This codes for CASSTGANTGELFF.

This chain links TRBV24-1 with TRBJ2-7; 9 nucleotides align to TRBD2. The CDR3 loop spans 19 amino acids. V was clipped by 3 bases and J by 3 bases; unmatched bases: 17. Germline-derived CDR1 and CDR2 are KGHDR and SFDVKD. The CDR3 DNA is TGTGCCACCAGTGATCCGCTCGGGAACCCGGAGCGGGGGGTCTACGAGCAGTACGTC. Translation gives CATSDPLGNPERGVYEQYV.

The gene calls are TRBV3-1 (or the pseudogene TRBV3-2) and TRBJ2-7; 10 bases match TRBD2. This CDR3 spans 14 amino acids. CDR1 is LGHDT and CDR2 is YNNKEL in the germline V gene (reference sequence). V shed 4 bases and J 4 bases; nucleotides not matched to a gene: 4. The CDR3 region has the DNA TGTGCCAGCAGCCGGAGCGGGGGGGGTTACGAGCAGTACTTC. Amino acids: CASSRSGGGYEQYF.

This clone has at least ten counts. The V and J genes are TRBV2 and TRBJ2-7, with a weak D call TRBD2 (6 bases). Germline V gene sequence: CDR1 SNHLY, CDR2 FYNNEI. V gave up 6 bases and J gave up 7 bases, with 16 bases separating them. The CDR3 sequence is 13 residues long. The CDR3 region is CASRAGSLGEQYF. In nucleotides, the CDR3 is TGTGCCAGCAGGGCGGGATCCTTGGGAGAGCAGTACTTC.

The chain uses TRBV11-3 and TRBJ1-4; D not resolved. The CDR3 runs to 12 residues. Germline V gives CDR1 SGHNT, CDR2 YENEEA. Trimming removed 2 bases from V and 13 bases from J, with 11 bases in between. CDR3 loop: CASSLSHGRLFF. In nucleotides, the CDR3 is TGTGCCAGCAGCTTATCCCATGGTAGACTGTTTTTT.

The chain joins TRBV7-6 to TRBJ1-6; the D gene is possibly TRBD1 (6 bases). Germline loops: CDR1 SGHVS, CDR2 FNYEAQ. The CDR3 contains 14 residues. Trimming took 5 bases from V and 6 from J, leaving 11 bases between them. In DNA, the CDR3 is TGTGCCAGCAGCCTTCAGGGGATTAATTCACCCCTCCACTTT. Its translation: CASSLQGINSPLHF.

The chain joins TRBV9 to TRBJ2-5, with 8 bases that match TRBD1. J gave up 4 bases and V 4 bases, and 9 bases lay outside the gene matches. Germline V gives CDR1 SGDLS, CDR2 YYNGEE. The CDR3 totals 15 residues. The CDR3 spells CASSPQPTGAETQYF. The CDR3 DNA follows: TGTGCCAGCAGCCCCCAACCGACAGGGGCAGAGACCCAGTACTTC. The full variable domain, completed using reference TRBV9 and TRBJ2-5, is DSGVTQTPKHLITATGQRVTLRCSPRSGDLSVYWYQQSLDQGLQFLIQYYNGEERAKGNILERFSAQQFPDLHSELNLSSLELGDSALYFCASSPQPTGAETQYFGPGTRLLVL.